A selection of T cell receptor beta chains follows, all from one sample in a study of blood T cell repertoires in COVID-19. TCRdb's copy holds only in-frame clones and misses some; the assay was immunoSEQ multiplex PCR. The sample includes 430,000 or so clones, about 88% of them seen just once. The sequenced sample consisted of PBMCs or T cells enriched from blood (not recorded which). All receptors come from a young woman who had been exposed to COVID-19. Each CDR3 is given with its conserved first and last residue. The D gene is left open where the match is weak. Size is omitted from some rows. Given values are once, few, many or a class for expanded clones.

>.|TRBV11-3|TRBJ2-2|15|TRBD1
TGTGCCAGCAGCTTAGGGACAGGGTTCACCGGGGAGCTGTTTTTT
CASSLGTGFTGELFF
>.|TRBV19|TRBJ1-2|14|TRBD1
TGTGCCAGTAGTGCCAGCCAGGGGGCAGGTGGCTACACCTTC
CASSASQGAGGYTF
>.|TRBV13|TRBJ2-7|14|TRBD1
TGTGCCAGCAGCCCGGGACAGGGGGCGAAGGAGCAGTACTTC
CASSPGQGAKEQYF
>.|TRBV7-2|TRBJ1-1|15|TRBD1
TGTGCCAGCAGTAAGACAGGGATGATGAACACTGAAGCTTTCTTT
CASSKTGMMNTEAFF
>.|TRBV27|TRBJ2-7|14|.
TGTGCCAGCAGTTTGGGGGGGCCCACCTACGAGCAGTACTTC
CASSLGGPTYEQYF
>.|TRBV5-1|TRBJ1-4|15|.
TGCGCCAGCAGCTCGAGCGTTGCAACTAATGAAAAACTGTTTTTT
CASSSSVATNEKLFF
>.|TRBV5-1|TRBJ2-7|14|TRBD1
TGCGCCAGCAGGGACAGGGGAGGCTCCTACGAGCAGTACTTC
CASRDRGGSYEQYF
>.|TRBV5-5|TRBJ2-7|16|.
TGTGCCAGCAGCGCCGTGTTTCAGTTCGGGGCCTACGAGCAGTACTTC
CASSAVFQFGAYEQYF
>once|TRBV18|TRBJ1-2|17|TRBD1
TGTGCCAGCTCACCCCCAGGGACAGACCAACGGAGCTATGGCTACACCTTC
CASSPPGTDQRSYGYTF
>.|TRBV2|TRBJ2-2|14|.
TGTGCCAGCAAGCAGGGTGTTAACACCGGGGAGCTGTTTTTT
CASKQGVNTGELFF
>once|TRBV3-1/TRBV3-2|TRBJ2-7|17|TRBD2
TGTGCCAGCAGCCGATCGGGACTAGCGGGGGGGCTATACGAGCAGTACTTC
CASSRSGLAGGLYEQYF
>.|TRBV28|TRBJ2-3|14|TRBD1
TGTGCCAGCAGCAGGGCCGGGACAGGTAGGACGCAGTATTTT
CASSRAGTGRTQYF
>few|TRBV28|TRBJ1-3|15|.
TGTGCCAGCACCCCGCAGGGACTGTGGGGAAACACCATATATTTT
CASTPQGLWGNTIYF
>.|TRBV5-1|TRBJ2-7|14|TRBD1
TGCGCCAGTGGAGCGGGACAGGGGTACTACGAGCAGTACTTC
CASGAGQGYYEQYF
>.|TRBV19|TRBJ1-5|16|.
TGTGCCAGTAGTATGGCAGGTATGTACGGCAATCAGCCCCAGCATTTT
CASSMAGMYGNQPQHF
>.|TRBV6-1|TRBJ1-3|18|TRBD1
TGTGCCAGCAGTGTTCGGGTGGCAGGGGGTGGCTCTGGAAACACCATATATTTT
CASSVRVAGGGSGNTIYF
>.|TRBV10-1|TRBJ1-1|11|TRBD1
TGCGCCAGCAACAGGGGAACAGAAGCTTTCTTT
CASNRGTEAFF
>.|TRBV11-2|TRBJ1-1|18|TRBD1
TGTGCCAGCAGTGAGAGGGGGGACAGGGGGCGTACGAACACTGAAGCTTTCTTT
CASSERGDRGRTNTEAFF
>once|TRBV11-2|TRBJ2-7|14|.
TGTGCCAGCAGCCCCGCCGCCGAGTCCTACGAGCAGTACTTC
CASSPAAESYEQYF
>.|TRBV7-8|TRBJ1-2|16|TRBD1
TGTGCCAGCAGCTTAGCGGGGGACAGAGGGAACTATGGCTACACCTTC
CASSLAGDRGNYGYTF
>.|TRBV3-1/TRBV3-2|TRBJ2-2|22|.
TGTGCCAGCAGCCAAGAATCCTGGGCACCCCCACACAAATTAAGGAACACCGGGGAGCTGTTTTTT
CASSQESWAPPHKLRNTGELFF
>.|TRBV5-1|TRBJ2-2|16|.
TGCGCCAGCAGCCATGAGGAGAGCGCGAACACCGGGGAGCTGTTTTTT
CASSHEESANTGELFF
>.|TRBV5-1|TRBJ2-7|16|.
TGCGCCAGCAGCTTGGCCCCGGCTAGCCGAGACTACGAGCAGTACTTC
CASSLAPASRDYEQYF
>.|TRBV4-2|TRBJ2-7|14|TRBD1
TGTGCCAGCAGCCAAGGCTCAGGGGGTCGCGAGCAGTACTTC
CASSQGSGGREQYF
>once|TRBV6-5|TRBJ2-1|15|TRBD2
TGTGCCAGCAGTCCCGGGACTAGCGGGAGGGCCTGGGAGTTCTTC
CASSPGTSGRAWEFF
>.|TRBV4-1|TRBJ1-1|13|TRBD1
TGCGCCAGCAGCCCAACAGGGGAAACTGAAGCTTTCTTT
CASSPTGETEAFF
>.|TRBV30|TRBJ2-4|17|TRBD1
TGTGCCTGGAGTGAAGGACAGGGTACGAGAGCCAAAAACATTCAGTACTTC
CAWSEGQGTRAKNIQYF
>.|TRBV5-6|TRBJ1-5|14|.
TGTGCCAGCAGCTTAGTCAGGGGCAATCAGCCCCAGCATTTT
CASSLVRGNQPQHF
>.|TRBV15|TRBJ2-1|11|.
TGTGCCACCAGCACATACAATGAGCAGTTCTTC
CATSTYNEQFF
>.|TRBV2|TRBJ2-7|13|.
TGTGCCAGCAGTGAATTCCCCAGGGGTCGGCAGTACTTC
CASSEFPRGRQYF
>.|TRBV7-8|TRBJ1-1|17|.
TGTGCCAGCAGCCCAGGGCGGGGTGCGTCCCTGTATGAAAAAGCTTTCTTT
CASSPGRGASLYEKAFF
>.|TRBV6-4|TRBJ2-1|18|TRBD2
TGTGCCAGCAAGACACAGGGGCCGAGCGGGAGGCCCTACAATGAGCAGTTCTTC
CASKTQGPSGRPYNEQFF
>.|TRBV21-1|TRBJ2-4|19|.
TGTGCCAGCAGCAAAAAAAGCCCGGGACAGGGGCTAGCCAAAAACATTCAGTACTTC
CASSKKSPGQGLAKNIQYF
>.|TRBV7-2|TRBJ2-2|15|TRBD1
TGTGCCAGCAGCTTAAATCAGGGGGCAAGGGGGGAGCTGTTTTTT
CASSLNQGARGELFF
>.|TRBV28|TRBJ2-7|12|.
TGTGCCAGCAGTTATGAGGTAGACGAGCAGTACTTC
CASSYEVDEQYF
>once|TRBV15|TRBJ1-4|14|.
TGTGCCACCAGCACTACAGGTACCACTGGAAAACTGTTTTTT
CATSTTGTTGKLFF
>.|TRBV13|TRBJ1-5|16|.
TGTGCCAGCAGCCACCCAACGACAGTGAAGTGTCAGCCCCAGCATTTT
CASSHPTTVKCQPQHF
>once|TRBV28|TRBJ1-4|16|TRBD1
TGTGCCAGCAGGAATACAGGCAGGGGGATGGATGAAAAACTGTTTTTT
CASRNTGRGMDEKLFF
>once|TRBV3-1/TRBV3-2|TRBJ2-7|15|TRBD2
TGTGCCAGCAGCCTTGAAAGCGGGATGCGATACGAGCAGTACTTC
CASSLESGMRYEQYF
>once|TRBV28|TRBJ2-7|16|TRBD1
TGTGCCAGCAGTTTATGGGGGACAGGGAACTCCTACGAGCAGTACTTC
CASSLWGTGNSYEQYF
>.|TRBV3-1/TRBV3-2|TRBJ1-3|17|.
TGTGCCAGCAGCCAGGTAGACAGTTTAAGGTCTGGAAACACCATATATTTT
CASSQVDSLRSGNTIYF
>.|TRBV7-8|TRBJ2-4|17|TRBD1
TGTGCCAGCAGCTCGCCACAGGGGCTCTTAGCCAAAAACATTCAGTACTTC
CASSSPQGLLAKNIQYF
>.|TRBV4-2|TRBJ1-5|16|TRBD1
TGTGCCAGCAGCCTGGGTGTAGGACAGGGAGGACAGCCCCAGCATTTT
CASSLGVGQGGQPQHF
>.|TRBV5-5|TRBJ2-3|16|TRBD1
TGTGCCAGCAGCTCCCAACCGGGACAGGGGGGGGATACGCAGTATTTT
CASSSQPGQGGDTQYF
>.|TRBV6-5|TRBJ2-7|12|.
TGTGCCAGCAGTTACCGGGGATACGAGCAGTACTTC
CASSYRGYEQYF
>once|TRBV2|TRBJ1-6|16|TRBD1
TGTGCCAGCAGTCACAGGGGATCCTCCTATAATTCACCCCTCCACTTT
CASSHRGSSYNSPLHF
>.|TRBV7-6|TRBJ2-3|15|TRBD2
TGTGCCAGCAGTCTAGCGGGAGTGGGCACAGATACGCAGTATTTT
CASSLAGVGTDTQYF
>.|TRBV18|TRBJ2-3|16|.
TGTGCCAGCTCACCCCAAAGGGGCCGATACACAGATACGCAGTATTTT
CASSPQRGRYTDTQYF
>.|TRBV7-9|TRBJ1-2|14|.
TGTGCCAGCAGCTTAGTATGGGGGCGCGATGGCTACACCTTC
CASSLVWGRDGYTF
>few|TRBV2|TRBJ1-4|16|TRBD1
TGTGCCAGCAGTCAACAGGGGGCGCGAGGTGGTGAAAAACTGTTTTTT
CASSQQGARGGEKLFF
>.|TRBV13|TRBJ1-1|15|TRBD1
TGTGCCAGCAGCGCCACAGGGGGCGCGGTTACTGAAGCTTTCTTT
CASSATGGAVTEAFF
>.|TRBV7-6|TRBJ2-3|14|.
TGTGCCAGCAGCGCGGACAGTAGCACAGATACGCAGTATTTT
CASSADSSTDTQYF
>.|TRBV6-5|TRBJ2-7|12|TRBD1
TGTGCCAGTGGACAGGGATTAGGCGAGCAGTACTTC
CASGQGLGEQYF
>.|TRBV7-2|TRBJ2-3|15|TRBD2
TGTGCCAGCAGCTTCTCGGGACTAGGCGCAGATACGCAGTATTTT
CASSFSGLGADTQYF
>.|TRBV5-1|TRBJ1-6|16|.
TGCGCCAGCAGCGGCAATGCGGGGGGCCGGGGGTCACCCCTCCACTTT
CASSGNAGGRGSPLHF
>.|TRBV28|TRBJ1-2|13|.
TGTGCCAGCAGCAAAGGGGCGGATTATGGCTACACCTTC
CASSKGADYGYTF
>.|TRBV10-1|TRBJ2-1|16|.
TGCGCCAGCAGTGGGGGTGACGGATGGCGGGACAATGAGCAGTTCTTC
CASSGGDGWRDNEQFF
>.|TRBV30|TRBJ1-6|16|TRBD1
TGTGCCTGGAGTGTAGGGTGGGGGACAGGGGGTTCACCCCTCCACTTT
CAWSVGWGTGGSPLHF
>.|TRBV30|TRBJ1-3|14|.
TGTGCCTGGACGTTAAAGAGCTCTGGAAACACCATATATTTT
CAWTLKSSGNTIYF